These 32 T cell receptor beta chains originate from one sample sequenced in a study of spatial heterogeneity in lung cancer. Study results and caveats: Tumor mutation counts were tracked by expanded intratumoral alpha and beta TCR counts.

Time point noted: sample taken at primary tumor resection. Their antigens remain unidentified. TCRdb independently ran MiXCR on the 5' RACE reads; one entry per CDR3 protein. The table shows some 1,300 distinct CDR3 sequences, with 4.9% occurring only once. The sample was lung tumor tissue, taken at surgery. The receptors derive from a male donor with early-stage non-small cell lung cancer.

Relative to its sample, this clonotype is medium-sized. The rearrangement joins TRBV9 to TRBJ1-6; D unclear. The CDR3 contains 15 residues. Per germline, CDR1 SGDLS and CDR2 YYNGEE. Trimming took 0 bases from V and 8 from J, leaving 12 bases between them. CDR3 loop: CASSVGTHLDSPLHF. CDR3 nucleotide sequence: TGTGCCAGCAGCGTAGGGACCCACTTGGATTCACCCCTCCACTTT.

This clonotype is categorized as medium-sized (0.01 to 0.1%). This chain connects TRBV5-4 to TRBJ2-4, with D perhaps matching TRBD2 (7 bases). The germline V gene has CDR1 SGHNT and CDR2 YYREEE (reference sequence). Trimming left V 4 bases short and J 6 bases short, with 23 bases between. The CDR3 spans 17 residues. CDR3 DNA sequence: TGTGCCAGCAGCCCCGGGGGCGGGAGCGGAGTAGGAAACATTCAGTACTTC. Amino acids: CASSPGGGSGVGNIQYF.

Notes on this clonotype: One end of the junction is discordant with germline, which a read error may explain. In DNA, the CDR3 is TGTGTCAGCTCGCCCACCCTCGGAGTGGCCTACGAGCAGTACTTC. It codes for CVSSPTLGVAYEQYF. The chain joins TRBV18 to TRBJ2-7; D is unclear. CDR3 length equals 15 residues. Germline V gene lookup returns CDR1 KGHSH and CDR2 LQKENI.

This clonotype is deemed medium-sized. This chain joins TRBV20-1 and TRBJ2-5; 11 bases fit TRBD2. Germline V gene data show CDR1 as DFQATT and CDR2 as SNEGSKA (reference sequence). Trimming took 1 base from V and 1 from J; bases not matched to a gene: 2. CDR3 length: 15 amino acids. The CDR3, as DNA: TGCAGTGCTAGAGGGACTAGCGGGTCCCAAGAGACCCAGTACTTC. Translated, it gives CSARGTSGSQETQYF.

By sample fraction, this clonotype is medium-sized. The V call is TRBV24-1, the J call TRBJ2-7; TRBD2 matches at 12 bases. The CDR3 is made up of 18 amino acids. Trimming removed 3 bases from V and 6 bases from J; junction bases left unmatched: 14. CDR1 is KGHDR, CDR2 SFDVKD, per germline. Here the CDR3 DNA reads TGTGCCACCAGTGATGTCGGCGCTAGCGGGAGGGCCGGTAGCGAGCAGTACTTC. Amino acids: CATSDVGASGRAGSEQYF.

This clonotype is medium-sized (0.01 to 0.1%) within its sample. Here the CDR3 DNA reads TGTGCCTGGAATGGAGTGGCGGGAAGTCTCACAGATACGCAGTATTTT. This sequence encodes CAWNGVAGSLTDTQYF. This chain connects TRBV30 to TRBJ2-3, with D possibly being TRBD2 (6 bases). Germline V gene data show CDR1 as GTSNPN and CDR2 as SVGIG (reference sequence). This CDR3 spans 16 amino acids. Trimming removed 4 bases at V and 2 bases at J, with 19 bases between.

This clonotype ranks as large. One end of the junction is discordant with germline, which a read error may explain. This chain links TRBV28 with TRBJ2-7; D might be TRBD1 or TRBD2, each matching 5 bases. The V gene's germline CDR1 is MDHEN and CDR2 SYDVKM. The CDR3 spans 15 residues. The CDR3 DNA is TGTGCCAGCAGCTTATCCCAGGGTTCTAGCCACGAGCAGTACTTC. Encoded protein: CASSLSQGSSHEQYF.

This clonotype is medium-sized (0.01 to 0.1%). In DNA form, the CDR3 reads TGTGCCAGCAGTTTAATCGGGGACAGGGCACGCAATGAGCAGTTCTTC. Amino acids: CASSLIGDRARNEQFF. This chain uses TRBV28 with TRBJ2-1; 9 positions agree with TRBD1. Unmatched junction bases numbered 8, after V lost 2 bases and J lost 6 bases. The CDR3 extends over 16 amino acids. Germline V gene sequence: CDR1 MDHEN, CDR2 SYDVKM.

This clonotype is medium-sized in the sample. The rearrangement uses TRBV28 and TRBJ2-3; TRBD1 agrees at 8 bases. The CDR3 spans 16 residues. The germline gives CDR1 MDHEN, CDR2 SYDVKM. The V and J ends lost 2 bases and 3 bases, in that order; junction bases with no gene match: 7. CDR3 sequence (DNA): TGTGCCAGCAGTTTAAGTACAGGGGGGCCTACAGATACGCAGTATTTT. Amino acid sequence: CASSLSTGGPTDTQYF. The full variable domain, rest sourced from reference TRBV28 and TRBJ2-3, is DVKVTQSSRYLVKRTGEKVFLECVQDMDHENMFWYRQDPGLGLRLIYFSYDVKMKEKGDIPEGYSVSREKKERFSLILESASTNQTSMYLCASSLSTGGPTDTQYFGPGTRLTVL.

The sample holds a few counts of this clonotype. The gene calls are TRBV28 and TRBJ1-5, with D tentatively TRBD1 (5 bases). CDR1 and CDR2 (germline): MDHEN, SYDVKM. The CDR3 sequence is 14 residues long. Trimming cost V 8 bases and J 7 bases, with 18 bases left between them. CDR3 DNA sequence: TGTGCCAGCGTTGGGGGTGGGGAGCGGCAGCCCCAGCATTTT. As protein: CASVGGGERQPQHF.

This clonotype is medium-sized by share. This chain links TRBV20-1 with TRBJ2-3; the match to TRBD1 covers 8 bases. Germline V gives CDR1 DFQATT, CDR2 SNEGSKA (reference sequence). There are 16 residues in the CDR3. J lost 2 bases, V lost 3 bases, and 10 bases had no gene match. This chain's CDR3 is CSASREWDRFTDTQYF. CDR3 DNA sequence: TGCAGTGCTAGTAGAGAGTGGGACAGGTTCACAGATACGCAGTATTTT.

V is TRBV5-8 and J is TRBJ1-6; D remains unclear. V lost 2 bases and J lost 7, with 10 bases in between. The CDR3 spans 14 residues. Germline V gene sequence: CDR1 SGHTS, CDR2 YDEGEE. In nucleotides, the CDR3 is TGTGCCAGCAGCTTTCGCCCGACAAATTCACCCCTCCACTTT. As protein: CASSFRPTNSPLHF.

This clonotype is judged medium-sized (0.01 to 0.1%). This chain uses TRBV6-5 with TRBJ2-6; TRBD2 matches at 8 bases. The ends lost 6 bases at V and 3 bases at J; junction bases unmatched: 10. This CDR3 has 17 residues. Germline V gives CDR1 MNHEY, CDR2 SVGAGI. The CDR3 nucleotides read TGTGCCAGCAGCGACCGCGGACTAGCCTATGGGGCCAACGTCCTGACTTTC. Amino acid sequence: CASSDRGLAYGANVLTF.

This chain's CDR3 is CASSLLGTDLNEQFF. The CDR3 DNA follows: TGTGCCAGCAGCTTATTAGGGACCGACCTAAATGAGCAGTTCTTC. The chain uses TRBV7-2 and TRBJ2-1, with D perhaps TRBD1 or TRBD2 (5 bases each). This CDR3 contains 15 residues. V gave up 2 bases and J gave up 7 bases, with 15 bases separating them. Germline CDR1 and CDR2: SGHTA and FQGNSA.

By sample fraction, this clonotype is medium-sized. The CDR3 bases are TGTGCCAGTAGTATAGGGGTGACCGGGGAGCTGTTTTTT. This codes for CASSIGVTGELFF. This chain uses TRBV19 with TRBJ2-2; D unclear. CDR1 is LNHDA, CDR2 SQIVND, per germline (reference sequence). This CDR3 spans 13 amino acids. Between the trimmed V and J ends, which lost 1 base and 5 bases, there was a span of 5 bases.

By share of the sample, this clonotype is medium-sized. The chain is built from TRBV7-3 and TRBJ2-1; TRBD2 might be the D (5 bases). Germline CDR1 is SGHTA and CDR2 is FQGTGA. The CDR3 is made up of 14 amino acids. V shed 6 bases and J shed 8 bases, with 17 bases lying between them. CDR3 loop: CASRTHGLSDEQFF. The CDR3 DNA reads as TGTGCCAGCAGAACACACGGACTTAGCGATGAGCAGTTCTTC.

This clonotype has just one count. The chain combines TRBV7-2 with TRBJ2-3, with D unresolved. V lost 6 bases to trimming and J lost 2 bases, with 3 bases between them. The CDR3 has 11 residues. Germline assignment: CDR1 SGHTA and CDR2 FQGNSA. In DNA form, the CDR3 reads TGTACCAGCAGGTACACAGATACGCAGTATTTT. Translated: CTSRYTDTQYF.

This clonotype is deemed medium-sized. CDR3 bases: TGCGCCAGCAGCTTGGATGGTAGCTGGGAGCTGTTTTTT. It encodes CASSLDGSWELFF. This chain links TRBV5-1 with TRBJ2-2; the D is unclear. CDR1 SGHRS and CDR2 YFSETQ come from the germline V gene. V lost 0 bases to trimming and J lost 9 bases, with 9 bases between them. CDR3 size: 13 residues.

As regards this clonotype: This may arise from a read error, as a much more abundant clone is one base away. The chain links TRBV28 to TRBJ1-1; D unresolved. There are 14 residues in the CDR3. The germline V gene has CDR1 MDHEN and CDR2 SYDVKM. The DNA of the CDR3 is TGTGCCGGCAGCGTCCCTCTCCTGAGGACTGAAGCTTTCTTT. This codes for CAGSVPLLRTEAFF.

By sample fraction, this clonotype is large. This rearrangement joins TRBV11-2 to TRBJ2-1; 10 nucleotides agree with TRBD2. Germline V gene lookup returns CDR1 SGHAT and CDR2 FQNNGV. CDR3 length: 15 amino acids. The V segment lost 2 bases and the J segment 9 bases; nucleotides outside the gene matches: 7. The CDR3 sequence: CASSLRSSGSSEQFF. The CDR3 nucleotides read TGTGCCAGCAGCTTACGGTCTAGCGGGAGCAGTGAGCAGTTCTTC.

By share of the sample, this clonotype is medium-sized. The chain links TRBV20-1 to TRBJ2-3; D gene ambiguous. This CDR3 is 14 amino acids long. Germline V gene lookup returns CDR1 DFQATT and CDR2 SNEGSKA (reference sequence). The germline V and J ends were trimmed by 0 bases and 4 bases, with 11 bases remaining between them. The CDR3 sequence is CSARDILRSDTQYF. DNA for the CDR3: TGCAGTGCTAGAGATATACTGCGGTCAGATACGCAGTATTTT.

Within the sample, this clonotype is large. CDR3 sequence: CASSQGNEQYF. Here the CDR3 DNA reads TGTGCCAGCAGTCAGGGGAACGAGCAGTACTTC. The chain combines TRBV6-5 with TRBJ2-7; D may be TRBD1 (6 bases). Trimming cost V 5 bases and J 5 bases, with 7 bases left between them. Germline CDR1 reads MNHEY; CDR2 reads SVGAGI. CDR3 length: 11 amino acids.

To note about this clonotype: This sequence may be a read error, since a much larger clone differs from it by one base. The CDR3 loop reads CASALVSVDTQYF. The CDR3 DNA sequence: TGTGCCAGCGCCTTAGTTTCCGTGGATACGCAGTATTTT. The rearrangement uses TRBV6-2 or TRBV6-3 and TRBJ2-3, with no clear D. CDR3 length: 13 residues. The germline CDR1 and CDR2 sequences are MNHEY and SVGEGT. Trimming stripped 8 bases from V and 6 bases from J, with 15 bases between.

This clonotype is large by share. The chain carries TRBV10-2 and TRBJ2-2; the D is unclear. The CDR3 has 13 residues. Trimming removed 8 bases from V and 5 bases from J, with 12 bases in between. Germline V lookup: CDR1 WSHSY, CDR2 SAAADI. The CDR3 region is CASAPQVTGELFF. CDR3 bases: TGCGCCAGCGCCCCCCAGGTTACCGGGGAGCTGTTTTTT.

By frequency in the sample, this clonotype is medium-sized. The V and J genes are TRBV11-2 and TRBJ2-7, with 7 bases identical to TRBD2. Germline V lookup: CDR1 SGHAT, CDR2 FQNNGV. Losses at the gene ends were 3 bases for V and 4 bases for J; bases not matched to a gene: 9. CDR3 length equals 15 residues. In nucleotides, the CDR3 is TGTGCCAGCAGCTTGAACGGGCGGGAGCTTTACGAGCAGTACTTC. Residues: CASSLNGRELYEQYF.

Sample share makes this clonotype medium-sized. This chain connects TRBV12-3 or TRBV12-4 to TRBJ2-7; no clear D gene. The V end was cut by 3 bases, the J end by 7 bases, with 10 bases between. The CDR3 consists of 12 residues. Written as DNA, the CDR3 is TGTGCCAGCAGTTTCCGTCGGTTGGAGCAGTACTTC. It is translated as CASSFRRLEQYF.

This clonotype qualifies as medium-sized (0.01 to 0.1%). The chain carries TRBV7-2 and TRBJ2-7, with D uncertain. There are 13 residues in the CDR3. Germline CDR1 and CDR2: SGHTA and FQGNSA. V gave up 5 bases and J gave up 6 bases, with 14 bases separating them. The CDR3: CASSPDQRREQYF. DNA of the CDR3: TGTGCCAGCAGCCCCGATCAAAGGCGCGAGCAGTACTTC.

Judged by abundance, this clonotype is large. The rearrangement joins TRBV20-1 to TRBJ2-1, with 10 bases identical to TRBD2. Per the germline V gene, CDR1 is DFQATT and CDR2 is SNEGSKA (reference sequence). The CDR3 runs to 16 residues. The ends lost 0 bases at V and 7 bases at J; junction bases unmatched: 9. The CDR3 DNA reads TGCAGTGCTAGAGATCCCGAGCGGGAGGGACTTAATGAGCAGTTCTTC. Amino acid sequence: CSARDPEREGLNEQFF.

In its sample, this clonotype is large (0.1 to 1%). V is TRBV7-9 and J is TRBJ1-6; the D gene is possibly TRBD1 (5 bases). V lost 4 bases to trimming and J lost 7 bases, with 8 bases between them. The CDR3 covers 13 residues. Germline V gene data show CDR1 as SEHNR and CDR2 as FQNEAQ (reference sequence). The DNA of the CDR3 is TGTGCCAGCAGCTGGGGGGGAAATTCACCCCTCCACTTT. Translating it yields CASSWGGNSPLHF.

CDR3 amino acids: CASSKDRGLYEQYF. The CDR3 bases are TGCGCCAGCAGCAAGGACAGGGGCCTCTACGAGCAGTACTTC. The rearrangement links TRBV5-1 to TRBJ2-7; 9 nucleotides agree with TRBD1. Losses at the gene ends were 4 bases for V and 3 bases for J; bases not matched to a gene: 5. CDR3 length equals 14 residues. In germline, CDR1 is SGHRS, CDR2 YFSETQ.

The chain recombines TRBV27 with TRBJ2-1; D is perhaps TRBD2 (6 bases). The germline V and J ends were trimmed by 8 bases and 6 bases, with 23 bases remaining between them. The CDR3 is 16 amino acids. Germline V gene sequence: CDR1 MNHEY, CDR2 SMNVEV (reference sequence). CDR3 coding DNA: TGTGCCAGCGGTCCCCCCGATGGTAGCGGTACCAATGAGCAGTTCTTC. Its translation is CASGPPDGSGTNEQFF.

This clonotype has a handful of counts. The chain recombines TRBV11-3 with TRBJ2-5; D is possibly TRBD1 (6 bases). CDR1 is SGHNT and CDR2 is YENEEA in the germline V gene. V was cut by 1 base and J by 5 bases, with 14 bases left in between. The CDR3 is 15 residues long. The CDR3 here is CASSLGNRAGETQYF. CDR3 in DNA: TGTGCCAGCAGCTTAGGAAACAGGGCCGGGGAGACCCAGTACTTC.